This T cell receptor beta chain was identified during a study of CD8 T cells in ankylosing spondylitis. This clonotype has only a few counts. TCRdb passed the 5' RACE reads through MiXCR, listing each CDR3 protein once. The data contain 250,000 to 350,000 distinct CDR3 sequences, over 15% of them singletons. The CDR3 extends over 14 amino acids. The V gene lost 4 bases and the J gene lost 4 bases, with 13 bases spanning the gap. The TCR originated in a male donor with ankylosing spondylitis or in good health (not recorded which). The chain uses TRBV12-3 or TRBV12-4 and TRBJ1-1, with unresolved D. Sequencing input: blood, either unsorted or a sorted T cell fraction (not recorded which). DNA of the CDR3: TGTGCCAGCAGTTCAGTGGTAGGCGCCACTGAAGCTTTCTTT. Translating gives CASSSVVGATEAFF.